This T cell receptor (beta chain) is from a study of cytomegalovirus exposure and HLA in healthy donors. Both 60 Vbeta primers and 13 Jbeta primers went into the PCR. Profiling relied on immunoSEQ multiplex PCR, and the TCRdb table lists in-frame clones only, not all of them. Here the sample table reports 30,000 to 35,000 clones. Looked up from germline, CDR1 is SNHLY and CDR2 is FYNNEI. V gave up 2 bases and J gave up 5 bases, with 9 bases separating them. This CDR3 region has 13 residues. Donors likely had unrecorded immune exposures despite being nominally healthy when sampled. Sequenced material: PBMCs. This TCR was recovered from a man aged 40-49 years in good health and CMV-seronegative. The rearrangement links TRBV2 to TRBJ2-5, with D hard to call. CDR3 in DNA: TGTGCCAGCAGTGAATTGCAGTGGGAGACCCAGTACTTC. Residues: CASSELQWETQYF.